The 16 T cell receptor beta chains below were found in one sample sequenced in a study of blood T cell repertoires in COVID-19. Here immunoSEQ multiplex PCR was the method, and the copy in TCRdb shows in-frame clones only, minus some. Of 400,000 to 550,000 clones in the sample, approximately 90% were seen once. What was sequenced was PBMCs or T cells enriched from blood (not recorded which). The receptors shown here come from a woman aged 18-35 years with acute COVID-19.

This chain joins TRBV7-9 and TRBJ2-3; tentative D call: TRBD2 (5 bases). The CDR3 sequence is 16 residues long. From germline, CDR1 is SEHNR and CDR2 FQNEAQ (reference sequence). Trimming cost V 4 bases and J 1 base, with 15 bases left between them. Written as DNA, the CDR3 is TGTGCCAGCAGCTCCGGACTCGCCCAGGGCACAGATACGCAGTATTTT. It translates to CASSSGLAQGTDTQYF. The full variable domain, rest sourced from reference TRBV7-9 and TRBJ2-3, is DTGVSQNPRHKITKRGQNVTFRCDPISEHNRLYWYRQTLGQGPEFLTYFQNEAQLEKSRLLSDRFSAERPKGSFSTLEIQRTEQGDSAMYLCASSSGLAQGTDTQYFGPGTRLTVL.

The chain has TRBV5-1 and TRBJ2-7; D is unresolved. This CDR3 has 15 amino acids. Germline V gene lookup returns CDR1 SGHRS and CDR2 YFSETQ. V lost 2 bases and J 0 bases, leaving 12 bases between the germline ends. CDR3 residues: CASSFGQASSYEQYF. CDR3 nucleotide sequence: TGCGCCAGCAGCTTTGGCCAGGCGAGCTCCTACGAGCAGTACTTC.

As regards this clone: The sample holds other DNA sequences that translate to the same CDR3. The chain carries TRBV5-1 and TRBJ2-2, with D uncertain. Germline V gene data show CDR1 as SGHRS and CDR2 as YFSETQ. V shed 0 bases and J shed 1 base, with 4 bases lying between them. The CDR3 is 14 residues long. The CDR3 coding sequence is TGCGCCAGCAGCTTGGGACAGAACACCGGGGAGCTGTTTTTT. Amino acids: CASSLGQNTGELFF. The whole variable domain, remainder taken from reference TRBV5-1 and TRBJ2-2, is KAGVTQTPRYLIKTRGQQVTLSCSPISGHRSVSWYQQTPGQGLQFLFEYFSETQRNKGNFPGRFSGRQFSNSRSEMNVSTLELGDSALYLCASSLGQNTGELFFGEGSRLTVL.

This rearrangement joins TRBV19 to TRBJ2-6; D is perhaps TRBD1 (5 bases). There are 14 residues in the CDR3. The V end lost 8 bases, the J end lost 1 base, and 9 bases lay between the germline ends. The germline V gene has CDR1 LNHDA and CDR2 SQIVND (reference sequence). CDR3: CASSSGSGANVLTF. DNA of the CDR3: TGTGCCAGTTCTTCAGGGTCTGGGGCCAACGTCCTGACTTTC.

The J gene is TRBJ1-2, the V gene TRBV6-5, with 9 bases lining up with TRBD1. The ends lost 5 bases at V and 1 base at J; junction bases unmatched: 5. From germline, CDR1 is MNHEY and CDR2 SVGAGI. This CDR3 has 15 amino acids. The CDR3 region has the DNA TGTGCCAGCAGTCCCCGGACAGGGGATAACTATGGCTACACCTTC. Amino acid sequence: CASSPRTGDNYGYTF.

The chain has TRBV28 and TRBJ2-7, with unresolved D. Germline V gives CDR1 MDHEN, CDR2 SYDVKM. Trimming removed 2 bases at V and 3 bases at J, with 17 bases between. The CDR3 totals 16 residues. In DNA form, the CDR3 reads TGTGCCAGCAGTTTAGTTGGCCCAGGTAGGAACTACGAGCAGTACTTC. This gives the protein CASSLVGPGRNYEQYF.

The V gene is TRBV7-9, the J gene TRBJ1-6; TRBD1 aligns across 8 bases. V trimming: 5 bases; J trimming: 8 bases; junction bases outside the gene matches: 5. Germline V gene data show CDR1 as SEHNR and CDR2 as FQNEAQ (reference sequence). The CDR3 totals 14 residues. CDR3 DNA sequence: TGTGCCAGCAGCCTGACAGGGGTTGATTCACCCCTCCACTTT. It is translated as CASSLTGVDSPLHF.

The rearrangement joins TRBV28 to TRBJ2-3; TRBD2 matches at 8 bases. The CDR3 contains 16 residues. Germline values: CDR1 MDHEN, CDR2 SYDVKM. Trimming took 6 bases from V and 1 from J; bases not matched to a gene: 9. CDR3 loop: CASRASGTRGTDTQYF. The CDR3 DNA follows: TGTGCCAGCAGGGCATCCGGGACTAGAGGCACAGATACGCAGTATTTT.

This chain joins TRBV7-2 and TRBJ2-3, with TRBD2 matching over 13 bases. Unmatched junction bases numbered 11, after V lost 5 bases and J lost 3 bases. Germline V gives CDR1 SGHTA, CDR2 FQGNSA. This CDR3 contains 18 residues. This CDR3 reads CASSHSGLAGKMTDTQYF. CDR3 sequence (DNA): TGTGCCAGCAGCCATTCGGGACTAGCGGGGAAAATGACAGATACGCAGTATTTT.

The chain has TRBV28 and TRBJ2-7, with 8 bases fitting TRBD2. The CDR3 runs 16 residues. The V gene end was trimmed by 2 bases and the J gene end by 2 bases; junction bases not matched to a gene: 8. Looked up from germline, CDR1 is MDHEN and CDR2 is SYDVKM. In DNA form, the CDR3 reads TGTGCCAGCAGTTTACTTCTAGCGGGCCCCCCCTACGAGCAGTACTTC. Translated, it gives CASSLLLAGPPYEQYF.

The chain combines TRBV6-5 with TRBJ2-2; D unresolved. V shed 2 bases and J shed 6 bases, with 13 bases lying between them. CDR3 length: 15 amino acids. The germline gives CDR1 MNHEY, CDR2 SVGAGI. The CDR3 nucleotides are TGTGCCAGCAGTTACGCTTCGGGTTTAGCCGGGGAGCTGTTTTTT. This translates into CASSYASGLAGELFF.

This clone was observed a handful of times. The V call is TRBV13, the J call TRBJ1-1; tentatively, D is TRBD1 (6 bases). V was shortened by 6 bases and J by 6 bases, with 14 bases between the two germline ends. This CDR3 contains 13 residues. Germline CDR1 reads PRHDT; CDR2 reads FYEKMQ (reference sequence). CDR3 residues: CASRNRGFSEAFF. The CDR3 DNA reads TGTGCCAGCAGGAATAGGGGGTTCTCTGAAGCTTTCTTT.

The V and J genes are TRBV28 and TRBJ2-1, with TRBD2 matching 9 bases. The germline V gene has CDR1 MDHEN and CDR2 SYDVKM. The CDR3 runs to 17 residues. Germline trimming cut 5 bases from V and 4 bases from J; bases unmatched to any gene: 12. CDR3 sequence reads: CASSLPYPSGRYNEQFF. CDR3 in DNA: TGTGCCAGCAGTCTCCCTTACCCAAGCGGGAGGTACAATGAGCAGTTCTTC.

The CDR3, as DNA: TGTGCCAGCAGCACGGGACTAGCGGGAACCTACGAGCAGTACTTC. Translated, it gives CASSTGLAGTYEQYF. V is TRBV5-4 and J is TRBJ2-7; 13 nucleotides agree with TRBD2. Looked up from germline, CDR1 is SGHNT and CDR2 is YYREEE (reference sequence). V gave up 4 bases and J gave up 2 bases; unmatched junction bases: 3. This CDR3 has 15 amino acids.

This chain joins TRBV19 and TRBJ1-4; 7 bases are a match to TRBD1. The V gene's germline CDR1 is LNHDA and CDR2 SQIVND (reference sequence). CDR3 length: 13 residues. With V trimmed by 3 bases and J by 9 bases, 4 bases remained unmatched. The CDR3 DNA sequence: TGTGCCAGTAGTATTTCGACAGGGAAAAAACTGTTTTTT. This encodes CASSISTGKKLFF.

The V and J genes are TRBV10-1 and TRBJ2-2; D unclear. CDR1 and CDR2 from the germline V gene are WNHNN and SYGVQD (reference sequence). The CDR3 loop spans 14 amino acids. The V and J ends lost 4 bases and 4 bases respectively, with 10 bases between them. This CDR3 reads CASSGFLSTGELFF. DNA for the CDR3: TGCGCCAGCAGTGGGTTTCTGAGCACCGGGGAGCTGTTTTTT.